This TCR beta chain stems from a study of blood T cell repertoires in COVID-19. The age range of participants was roughly 18 to 90 years, with residence in under 30 US areas. Either two negative PCRs, clearance, or symptom resolution qualified Cohort 3 donors as recovered. The CDR3 loop spans 17 amino acids. Germline lookup yields CDR1 SGHRS and CDR2 YFSETQ. V was clipped by 1 base and J by 0 bases, with 16 bases between them. Sequencing was performed with immunoSEQ multiplex PCR; in TCRdb, only in-frame clones are kept and a portion is missing. The sample contains roughly 300,000 clones, about 89% of which appear only once.

This sequence was found in a woman aged 25 to 39 who had recovered from COVID-19. Specimen: PBMCs or T cells enriched from blood (not recorded which). V gene TRBV5-1 combines with J gene TRBJ1-1; D is possibly TRBD1 (5 bases). The CDR3 protein is CASSLQGIGTMNTEAFF. Written as DNA, the CDR3 is TGCGCCAGCAGCTTGCAGGGTATCGGTACTATGAACACTGAAGCTTTCTTT.